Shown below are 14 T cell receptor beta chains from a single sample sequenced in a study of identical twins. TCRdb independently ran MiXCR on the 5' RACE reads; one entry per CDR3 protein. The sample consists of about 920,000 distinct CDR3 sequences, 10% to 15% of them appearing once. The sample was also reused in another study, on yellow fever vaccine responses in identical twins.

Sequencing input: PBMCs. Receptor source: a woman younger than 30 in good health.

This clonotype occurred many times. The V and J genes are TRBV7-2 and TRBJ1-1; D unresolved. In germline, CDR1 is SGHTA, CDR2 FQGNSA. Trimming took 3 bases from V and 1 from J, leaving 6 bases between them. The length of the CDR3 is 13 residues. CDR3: CASSFWANTEAFF. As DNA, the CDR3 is TGTGCCAGCAGCTTTTGGGCGAACACTGAAGCTTTCTTT.

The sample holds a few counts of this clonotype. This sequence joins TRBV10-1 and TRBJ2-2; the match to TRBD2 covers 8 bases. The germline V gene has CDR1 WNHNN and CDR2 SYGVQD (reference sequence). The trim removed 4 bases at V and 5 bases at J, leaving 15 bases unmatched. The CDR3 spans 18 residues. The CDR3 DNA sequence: TGCGCCAGCAGTGCCGAATCGGGTCGAGCGGGAGAGACCGGGGAGCTGTTTTTT. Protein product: CASSAESGRAGETGELFF.

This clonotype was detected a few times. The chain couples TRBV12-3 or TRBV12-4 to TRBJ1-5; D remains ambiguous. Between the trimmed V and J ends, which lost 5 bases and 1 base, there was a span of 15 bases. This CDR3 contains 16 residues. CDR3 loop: CASSLQTPGSNQPQHF. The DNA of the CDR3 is TGTGCCAGCAGTCTTCAAACGCCAGGAAGCAATCAGCCCCAGCATTTT.

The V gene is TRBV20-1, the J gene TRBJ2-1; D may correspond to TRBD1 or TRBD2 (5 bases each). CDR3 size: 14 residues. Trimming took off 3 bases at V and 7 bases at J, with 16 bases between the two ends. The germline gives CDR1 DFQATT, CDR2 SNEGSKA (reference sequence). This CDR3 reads CSASFGVPGNEQFF. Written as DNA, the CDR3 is TGCAGTGCTAGCTTCGGGGTCCCAGGGAATGAGCAGTTCTTC.

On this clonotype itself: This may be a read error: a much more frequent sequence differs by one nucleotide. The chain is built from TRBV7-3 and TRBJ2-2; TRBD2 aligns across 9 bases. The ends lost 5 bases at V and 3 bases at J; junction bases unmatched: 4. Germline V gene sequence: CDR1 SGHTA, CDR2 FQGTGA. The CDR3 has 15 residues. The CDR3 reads CASSPTSGYTGELFF. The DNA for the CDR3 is TGTGCCAGCAGCCCAACTAGCGGGTACACCGGGGAGCTGTTTTTT.

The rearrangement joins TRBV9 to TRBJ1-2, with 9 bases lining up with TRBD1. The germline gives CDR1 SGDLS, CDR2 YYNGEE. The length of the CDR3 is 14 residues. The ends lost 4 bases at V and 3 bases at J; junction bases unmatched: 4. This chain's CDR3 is CASSPRQGDYGYTF. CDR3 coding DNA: TGTGCCAGCAGCCCTCGACAGGGGGACTATGGCTACACCTTC.

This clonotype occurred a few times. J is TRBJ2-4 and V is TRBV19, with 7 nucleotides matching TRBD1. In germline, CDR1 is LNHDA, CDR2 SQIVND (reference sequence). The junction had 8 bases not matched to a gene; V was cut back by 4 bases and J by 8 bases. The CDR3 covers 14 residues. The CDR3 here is CASSRDSTPDIQYF. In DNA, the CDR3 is TGTGCCAGTAGTAGGGACAGCACCCCCGACATTCAGTACTTC.

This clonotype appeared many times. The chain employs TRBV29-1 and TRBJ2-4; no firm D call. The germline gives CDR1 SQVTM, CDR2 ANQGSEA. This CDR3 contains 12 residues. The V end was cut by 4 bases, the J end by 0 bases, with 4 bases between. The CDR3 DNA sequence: TGCAGCGTTGTGGTAGCCAAAAACATTCAGTACTTC. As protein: CSVVVAKNIQYF.

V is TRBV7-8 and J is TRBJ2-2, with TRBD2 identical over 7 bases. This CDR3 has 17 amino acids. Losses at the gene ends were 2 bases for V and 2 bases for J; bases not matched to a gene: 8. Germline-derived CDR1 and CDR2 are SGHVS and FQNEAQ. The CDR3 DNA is TGTGCCAGCAGCTTACCCGGGACTATTACAAACACCGGGGAGCTGTTTTTT. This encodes CASSLPGTITNTGELFF.

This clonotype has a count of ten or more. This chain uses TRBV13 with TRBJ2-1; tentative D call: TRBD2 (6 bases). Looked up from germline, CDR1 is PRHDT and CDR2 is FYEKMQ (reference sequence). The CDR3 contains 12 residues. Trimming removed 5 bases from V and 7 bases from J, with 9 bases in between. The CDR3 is CASSQSGNEQFF. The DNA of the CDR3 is TGTGCCAGCAGCCAAAGCGGGAATGAGCAGTTCTTC.

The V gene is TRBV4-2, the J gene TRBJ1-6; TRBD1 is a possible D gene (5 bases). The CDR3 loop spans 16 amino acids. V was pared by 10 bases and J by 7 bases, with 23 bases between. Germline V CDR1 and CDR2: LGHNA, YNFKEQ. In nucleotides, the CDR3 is TGTGCCATGAGCCCGGGGCTCCTAAGCGGGAATTCACCCCTCCACTTT. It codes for CAMSPGLLSGNSPLHF.

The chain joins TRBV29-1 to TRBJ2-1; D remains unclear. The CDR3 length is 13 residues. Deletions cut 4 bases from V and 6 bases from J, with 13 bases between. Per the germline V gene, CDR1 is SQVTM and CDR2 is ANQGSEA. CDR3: CSVGSYSSNEQFF. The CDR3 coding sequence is TGCAGCGTTGGTAGCTACTCAAGCAATGAGCAGTTCTTC.

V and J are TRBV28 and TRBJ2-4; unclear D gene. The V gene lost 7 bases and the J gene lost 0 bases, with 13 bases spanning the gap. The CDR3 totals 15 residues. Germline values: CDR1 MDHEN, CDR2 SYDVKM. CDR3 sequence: CASIPPHLAKNIQYF. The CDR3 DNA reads TGTGCCAGCATCCCCCCACATTTAGCCAAAAACATTCAGTACTTC.

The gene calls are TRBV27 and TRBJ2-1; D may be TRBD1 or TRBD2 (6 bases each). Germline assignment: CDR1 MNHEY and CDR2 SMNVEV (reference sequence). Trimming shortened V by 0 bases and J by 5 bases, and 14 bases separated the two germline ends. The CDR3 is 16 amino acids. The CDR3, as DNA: TGTGCCAGCAGTTTATCTCTTGGCGGGACAAACAATGAGCAGTTCTTC. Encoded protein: CASSLSLGGTNNEQFF.